This entry features one T cell receptor beta chain sequence. This sample stems from a study of technical replicates of blood from several donors. V lost 6 bases to trimming and J lost 4 bases, with 12 bases between them. CDR1 is SGHAT, CDR2 FQNNGV, per germline. The CDR3 has 13 residues. Produced via immunoSEQ multiplex PCR; TCRdb's table is partial and in-frame only. This table holds more than 45,000 clones, around 91% found once. The TCR was taken from a human donor in good health. Some clones in this sample may be carry-over from other donors' samples. The chain uses TRBV11-2 and TRBJ1-1; D might be TRBD1 (5 bases). The sequenced material came from PBMCs. The CDR3 loop is CASSPPGGTEAFF. CDR3 DNA sequence: TGTGCCAGCAGTCCCCCCGGGGGCACTGAAGCTTTCTTT.